The 28 T cell receptor beta chains in this list originate from one sample, sequenced in a study of radiotherapy plus CTLA-4 blockade in lung cancer (dated 2018 in TCRdb). Library generation was performed with the immunoSEQ multiplex PCR assay. TCRdb carries this immuneACCESS record with in-frame sequences only. Its versions omit some clonotypes, under half of them owing to an unresolved V gene in the studies checked, with the rest unexplained. For this sample the table gives some 43,000 clones, of which 75% to 85% were detected only once. The ten largest clones take up approximately 3.3% of the sample. The starting material was peripheral blood, obtained from a patient treated with radiotherapy plus ipilimumab. The source is a human donor with non-small cell lung cancer who had stable disease on radiotherapy plus ipilimumab.

This sequence joins TRBV29-1 and TRBJ2-3, with 12 bases aligning to TRBD2. V trimming: 6 bases; J trimming: 5 bases; junction bases outside the gene matches: 6. There are 14 residues in the CDR3. Germline CDR1 SQVTM, CDR2 ANQGSEA. In nucleotides, the CDR3 is TGCAGCGTCCCCAAGACTAGCGGGAGAGATACGCAGTATTTT. Residues: CSVPKTSGRDTQYF.

This rearrangement joins TRBV5-1 to TRBJ1-1; perhaps TRBD1 as D (6 bases). The CDR3 extends over 14 amino acids. The germline V gene encodes CDR1 SGHRS and CDR2 YFSETQ. Trimming left V 4 bases short and J 1 base short, with 11 bases between. The DNA of the CDR3 is TGCGCCAGCAGCGTTGGACAGCCGAACACTGAAGCTTTCTTT. Amino acids: CASSVGQPNTEAFF.

This clone was detected once. The chain employs TRBV11-3 and TRBJ2-1; perhaps TRBD1 as D (6 bases). The germline gives CDR1 SGHNT, CDR2 YENEEA. V was cut by 4 bases and J by 5 bases, with 15 bases left in between. The CDR3 is 15 residues long. The DNA of the CDR3 is TGTGCCAGCAGCTCACCGGGACACGTCAACAATGAGCAGTTCTTC. This sequence encodes CASSSPGHVNNEQFF.

The chain uses TRBV30 and TRBJ2-3; 12 bases agree with TRBD2. V was pared by 3 bases and J by 4 bases, with 14 bases of the junction left unmatched. The CDR3 extends over 18 amino acids. Looked up from germline, CDR1 is GTSNPN and CDR2 is SVGIG (reference sequence). The CDR3 spells CAWRGLRRLAGVADTQYF. CDR3 sequence (DNA): TGTGCCTGGAGAGGGCTTAGACGACTAGCGGGAGTGGCAGATACGCAGTATTTT.

In its sample, this clone was seen a few times. The CDR3 protein is CASSPAVGYNEQFF. For the CDR3, the DNA is TGTGCCAGCAGTCCCGCCGTCGGCTACAATGAGCAGTTCTTC. V is TRBV27 and J is TRBJ2-1; D not certain. The CDR3 is 14 amino acids. Deletions cut 5 bases from V and 3 bases from J, with 11 bases between. Germline loops: CDR1 MNHEY, CDR2 SMNVEV (reference sequence).

This clone was counted a few times. This chain uses TRBV5-1 with TRBJ2-5; TRBD2 aligns across 9 bases. V gave up 7 bases and J gave up 5 bases; unmatched junction bases: 9. The CDR3 is 14 amino acids. Looked up from germline, CDR1 is SGHRS and CDR2 is YFSETQ. In DNA form, the CDR3 reads TGCGCCAGCGGATTAGCGGGAGAGGGGGAGACCCAGTACTTC. Protein: CASGLAGEGETQYF. Full variable domain (remainder filled in from reference TRBV5-1 and TRBJ2-5): KAGVTQTPRYLIKTRGQQVTLSCSPISGHRSVSWYQQTPGQGLQFLFEYFSETQRNKGNFPGRFSGRQFSNSRSEMNVSTLELGDSALYLCASGLAGEGETQYFGPGTRLLVL.

This clone was counted only a few times. V is TRBV7-9 and J is TRBJ1-1; 9 bases are shared with TRBD1. V was clipped by 3 bases and J by 4 bases; unmatched bases: 6. Per germline, CDR1 SEHNR and CDR2 FQNEAQ (reference sequence). This CDR3 contains 15 residues. The CDR3 bases are TGTGCCAGCAGCTTCCGGGACAGGGATGGCACTGAAGCTTTCTTT. It encodes CASSFRDRDGTEAFF.

The rearrangement links TRBV30 to TRBJ2-7; possibly TRBD2 for D (6 bases). Per germline, CDR1 GTSNPN and CDR2 SVGIG (reference sequence). The CDR3 has 12 residues. Trimming took off 2 bases at V and 13 bases at J, with 18 bases between the two ends. The CDR3 is CAWSRGGRIGYF. CDR3 bases: TGTGCCTGGAGTAGGGGAGGCAGGATAGGCTACTTC.

This clone was seen a handful of times. The gene calls are TRBV30 and TRBJ1-2, with 9 bases that match TRBD1. The CDR3 is made up of 13 amino acids. Germline values: CDR1 GTSNPN, CDR2 SVGIG (reference sequence). V lost 5 bases, J lost 4 bases, and 5 bases stayed unmatched. CDR3 amino acids: CAWAGQGVYGYTF. CDR3 DNA: TGTGCCTGGGCGGGACAGGGAGTCTATGGCTACACCTTC. The full variable domain, with the rest looked up from reference TRBV30 and TRBJ1-2, is SQTIHQWPATLVQPVGSPLSLECTVEGTSNPNLYWYRQAAGRGLQLLFYSVGIGQISSEVPQNLSASRPQDRQFILSSKKLLLSDSGFYLCAWAGQGVYGYTFGSGTRLTVV.

This clone was seen just once. V is TRBV7-2 and J is TRBJ2-1; TRBD2 aligns across 14 bases. Losses at the gene ends were 1 base for V and 7 bases for J; bases not matched to a gene: 3. The CDR3 totals 16 residues. Per the germline V gene, CDR1 is SGHTA and CDR2 is FQGNSA. The CDR3 here is CASSLVGTSGRNEQFF. In DNA, the CDR3 is TGTGCCAGCAGCTTAGTGGGGACTAGCGGGAGAAATGAGCAGTTCTTC.

The CDR3 spells CASSKEGQGRETQYF. CDR3 nucleotides: TGTGCCAGCAGCAAAGAGGGACAGGGACGAGAGACCCAGTACTTC. The V and J genes are TRBV21-1 and TRBJ2-5; the table names TRBD1, a call not compared with the DNA. TRBV21-1 is deemed a pseudogene. The CDR3 loop spans 15 amino acids.

The table lists this clone with a count of one. The chain is built from TRBV9 and TRBJ1-1; possible D gene TRBD1, 5 bases. V was cut by 3 bases and J by 5 bases, with 11 bases left in between. CDR1 is SGDLS and CDR2 is YYNGEE in the germline V gene. CDR3 length: 13 residues. The CDR3 spells CASSGGGKTEAFF. The CDR3 DNA reads TGTGCCAGCAGCGGGGGGGGGAAGACTGAAGCTTTCTTT.

CDR3 protein: CAWSIIGTEGYTF. The CDR3 region has the DNA TGTGCCTGGAGTATAATCGGGACTGAAGGCTACACCTTC. V and J are TRBV30 and TRBJ1-2; D perhaps matches TRBD1 (5 bases). Trimming cost V 2 bases and J 8 bases, with 15 bases left between them. CDR1 is GTSNPN, CDR2 SVGIG, per germline (reference sequence). The CDR3 spans 13 residues.

J is TRBJ1-5 and V is TRBV19, with 12 bases lining up with TRBD1. V shed 1 base, J shed 6 bases, and the junction held 4 bases outside the gene matches. Germline loops: CDR1 LNHDA, CDR2 SQIVND (reference sequence). This CDR3 has 16 amino acids. The CDR3 loop reads CASSIGGQGAGQPQHF. DNA of the CDR3: TGTGCCAGTAGTATAGGGGGACAGGGGGCCGGTCAGCCCCAGCATTTT.

The chain couples TRBV15 to TRBJ2-7; 14 bases align to TRBD2. The CDR3 sequence is 17 residues long. Losses at the gene ends were 1 base for V and 3 bases for J; bases not matched to a gene: 5. Germline V gives CDR1 LNHNV, CDR2 YYDKDF (reference sequence). CDR3 amino acids: CATSRAMGLAGDYEQYF. CDR3 nucleotide sequence: TGTGCCACCAGCAGAGCCATGGGACTAGCGGGAGACTACGAGCAGTACTTC.

This chain joins TRBV27 and TRBJ2-7; D might be TRBD1 (6 bases). Per germline, CDR1 MNHEY and CDR2 SMNVEV (reference sequence). Trimming took off 6 bases at V and 0 bases at J, with 15 bases between the two ends. CDR3 size: 15 residues. CDR3 DNA sequence: TGTGCCAGCAGGACCGGGCCAGGGGACTCCTACGAGCAGTACTTC. Translating it yields CASRTGPGDSYEQYF.

In its sample, this clone was seen a few times. The chain combines TRBV4-1 with TRBJ1-2; 9 bases align to TRBD1. This CDR3 has 14 amino acids. Germline V lookup: CDR1 MGHRA, CDR2 YSYEKL. V lost 4 bases and J lost 8; bases outside the gene matches: 8. CDR3 coding DNA: TGCGCCAGCAGCCCTACAGGGGGCGGGGGAGGCTACACCTTC. This translates into CASSPTGGGGGYTF.

The genes are TRBV5-1 and TRBJ1-1; maybe TRBD1 (5 bases). Trimming pared 2 bases from V and 3 bases from J, leaving 11 bases between. In germline, CDR1 is SGHRS, CDR2 YFSETQ. This CDR3 has 14 residues. The chain's CDR3 is CASSFQGWDTEAFF. CDR3 DNA: TGCGCCAGCAGCTTTCAGGGCTGGGACACTGAAGCTTTCTTT.

V usage is TRBV6-6 and J usage is TRBJ1-5, with D perhaps TRBD1 (6 bases). The germline V gene encodes CDR1 MNHNY and CDR2 SVGAGI (reference sequence). The germline V and J ends were trimmed by 5 bases and 6 bases, with 17 bases remaining between them. The length of the CDR3 is 15 residues. The CDR3 protein is CASSPGGALGQPQHF. CDR3 sequence (DNA): TGTGCCAGCAGTCCGGGGGGGGCGCTTGGTCAGCCCCAGCATTTT.

The chain combines TRBV19 with TRBJ2-7, with 7 bases identical to TRBD2. Germline V gene sequence: CDR1 LNHDA, CDR2 SQIVND (reference sequence). There are 15 residues in the CDR3. V lost 1 base and J lost 7; bases outside the gene matches: 10. CDR3 loop: CASSIVSGIGREQYF. The CDR3 DNA sequence: TGTGCCAGTAGTATAGTATCAGGCATCGGGAGGGAGCAGTACTTC.

The V and J genes are TRBV19 and TRBJ2-7; tentative D call: TRBD2 (6 bases). Germline V gene sequence: CDR1 LNHDA, CDR2 SQIVND (reference sequence). V was trimmed by 3 bases and J by 4 bases, leaving 13 bases between them. The CDR3 extends over 14 amino acids. The CDR3 loop reads CASSILAKTYEQYF. The CDR3 DNA follows: TGTGCCAGTAGTATCCTAGCGAAAACGTACGAGCAGTACTTC.

The V call is TRBV7-3, the J call TRBJ1-4; 10 bases map to TRBD1. The junction had 9 bases not matched to a gene; V was cut back by 1 base and J by 4 bases. In germline, CDR1 is SGHTA, CDR2 FQGTGA. There are 18 residues in the CDR3. In DNA, the CDR3 is TGTGCCAGCAGCTTAAATGGGGGACAGGGGCTTCTTAATGAAAAACTGTTTTTT. It codes for CASSLNGGQGLLNEKLFF.

This chain connects TRBV9 to TRBJ1-1; no definite D call. Germline V lookup: CDR1 SGDLS, CDR2 YYNGEE. V was trimmed by 7 bases and J by 4 bases, leaving 20 bases between them. The CDR3 contains 15 residues. The CDR3 loop reads CASRPMSGGGTEAFF. CDR3 nucleotide sequence: TGTGCCAGCCGGCCTATGTCTGGAGGAGGCACTGAAGCTTTCTTT. Using reference TRBV9 and TRBJ1-1 for the parts outside the CDR3, the full variable domain is DSGVTQTPKHLITATGQRVTLRCSPRSGDLSVYWYQQSLDQGLQFLIQYYNGEERAKGNILERFSAQQFPDLHSELNLSSLELGDSALYFCASRPMSGGGTEAFFGQGTRLTVV.

The chain employs TRBV15 and TRBJ2-3, with 7 bases that match TRBD2. The CDR3 consists of 16 residues. The germline gives CDR1 LNHNV, CDR2 YYDKDF (reference sequence). Germline trimming cut 0 bases from V and 6 bases from J; bases unmatched to any gene: 9. The CDR3 nucleotides read TGTGCCACCAGCAGAGAAGCGGGGCGAAACAAGGATACGCAGTATTTT. Protein: CATSREAGRNKDTQYF.

The chain joins TRBV9 to TRBJ1-2, with D possibly matching TRBD1 (5 bases). The V gene lost 6 bases and the J gene lost 6 bases, with 18 bases spanning the gap. The germline gives CDR1 SGDLS, CDR2 YYNGEE. The length of the CDR3 is 14 residues. DNA for the CDR3: TGTGCCAGCAAGGCCCAGGGTTTAAGGGATGGCTACACCTTC. Translation gives CASKAQGLRDGYTF. The full variable domain, rest sourced from reference TRBV9 and TRBJ1-2, is DSGVTQTPKHLITATGQRVTLRCSPRSGDLSVYWYQQSLDQGLQFLIQYYNGEERAKGNILERFSAQQFPDLHSELNLSSLELGDSALYFCASKAQGLRDGYTFGSGTRLTVV.

The V and J genes are TRBV9 and TRBJ1-5; 10 bases are shared with TRBD1. Germline CDR1 is SGDLS and CDR2 is YYNGEE. This CDR3 region has 16 residues. V was clipped by 0 bases and J by 3 bases; unmatched bases: 3. This CDR3 is CASSVGTGGINQPQHF. The CDR3 DNA follows: TGTGCCAGCAGCGTAGGGACAGGGGGGATCAATCAGCCCCAGCATTTT. The whole variable domain, filled in from reference TRBV9 and TRBJ1-5, reads DSGVTQTPKHLITATGQRVTLRCSPRSGDLSVYWYQQSLDQGLQFLIQYYNGEERAKGNILERFSAQQFPDLHSELNLSSLELGDSALYFCASSVGTGGINQPQHFGDGTRLSIL.

The genes are TRBV7-8 and TRBJ2-1, with 7 bases that match TRBD1. V was pared by 1 base and J by 5 bases, with 5 bases of the junction left unmatched. This CDR3 is 15 amino acids long. Per germline, CDR1 SGHVS and CDR2 FQNEAQ. CDR3 in amino acids: CASSLGTGADNEQFF. CDR3 DNA: TGTGCCAGCAGCTTAGGAACAGGGGCTGACAATGAGCAGTTCTTC.

The chain uses TRBV10-3 and TRBJ2-2; 9 bases match TRBD2. The junction had 4 bases not matched to a gene; V was cut back by 6 bases and J by 5 bases. This CDR3 region has 14 residues. Germline-derived CDR1 and CDR2 are ENHRY and SYGVKD. The CDR3 sequence is CAIRGLASTGELFF. The CDR3 nucleotides are TGTGCCATCAGAGGACTAGCGAGTACCGGGGAGCTGTTTTTT.